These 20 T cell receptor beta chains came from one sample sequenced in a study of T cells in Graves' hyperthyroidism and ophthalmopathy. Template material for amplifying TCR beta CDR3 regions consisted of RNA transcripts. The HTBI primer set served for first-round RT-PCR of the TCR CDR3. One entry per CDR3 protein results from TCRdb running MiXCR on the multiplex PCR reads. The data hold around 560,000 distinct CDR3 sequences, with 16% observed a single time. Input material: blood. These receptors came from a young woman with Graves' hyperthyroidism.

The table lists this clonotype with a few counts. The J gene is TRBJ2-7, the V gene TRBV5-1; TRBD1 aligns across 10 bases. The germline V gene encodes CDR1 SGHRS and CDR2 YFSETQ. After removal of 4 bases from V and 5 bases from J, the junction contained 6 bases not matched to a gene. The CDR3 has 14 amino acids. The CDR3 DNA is TGCGCCAGCAGCCATGACAGGGGGCTCAACGAGCAGTACTTC. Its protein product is CASSHDRGLNEQYF.

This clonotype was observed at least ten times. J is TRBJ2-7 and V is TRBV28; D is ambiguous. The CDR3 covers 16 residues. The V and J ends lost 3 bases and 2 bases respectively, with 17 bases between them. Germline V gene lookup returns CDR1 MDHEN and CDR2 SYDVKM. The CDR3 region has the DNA TGTGCCAGCAGTTTTGATTTAAGGAAGAATGCCTACGAGCAGTACTTC. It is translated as CASSFDLRKNAYEQYF. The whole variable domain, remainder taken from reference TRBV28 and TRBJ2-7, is DVKVTQSSRYLVKRTGEKVFLECVQDMDHENMFWYRQDPGLGLRLIYFSYDVKMKEKGDIPEGYSVSREKKERFSLILESASTNQTSMYLCASSFDLRKNAYEQYFGPGTRLTVT.

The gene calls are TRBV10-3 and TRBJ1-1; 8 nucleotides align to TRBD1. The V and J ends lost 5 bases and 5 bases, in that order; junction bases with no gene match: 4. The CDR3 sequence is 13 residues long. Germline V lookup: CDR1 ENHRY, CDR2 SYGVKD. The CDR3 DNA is TGTGCCATCAGTCCGACAGGGGAAACTGAAGCTTTCTTT. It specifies CAISPTGETEAFF.

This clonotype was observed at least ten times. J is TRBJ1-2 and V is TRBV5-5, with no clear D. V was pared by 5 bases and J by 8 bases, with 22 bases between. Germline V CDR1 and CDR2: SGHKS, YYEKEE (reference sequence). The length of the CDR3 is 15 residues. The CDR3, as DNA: TGTGCCAGCAGTCCGATCCCGGGAGCCTCTAGGGGCTACACCTTC. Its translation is CASSPIPGASRGYTF.

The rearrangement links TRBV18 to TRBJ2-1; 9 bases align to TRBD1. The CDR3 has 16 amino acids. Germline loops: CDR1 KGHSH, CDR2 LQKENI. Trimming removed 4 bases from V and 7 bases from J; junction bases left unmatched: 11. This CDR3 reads CASSRTGTGSRNEQFF. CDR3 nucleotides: TGTGCCAGCTCACGTACCGGGACAGGGTCGAGGAATGAGCAGTTCTTC.

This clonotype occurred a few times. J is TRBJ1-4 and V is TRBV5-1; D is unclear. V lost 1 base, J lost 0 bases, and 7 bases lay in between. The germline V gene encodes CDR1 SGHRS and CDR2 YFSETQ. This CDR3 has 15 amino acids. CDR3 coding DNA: TGCGCCAGCAGCTTGTTAAGTACAACTAATGAAAAACTGTTTTTT. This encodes CASSLLSTTNEKLFF. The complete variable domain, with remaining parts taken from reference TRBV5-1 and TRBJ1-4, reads KAGVTQTPRYLIKTRGQQVTLSCSPISGHRSVSWYQQTPGQGLQFLFEYFSETQRNKGNFPGRFSGRQFSNSRSEMNVSTLELGDSALYLCASSLLSTTNEKLFFGSGTQLSVL.

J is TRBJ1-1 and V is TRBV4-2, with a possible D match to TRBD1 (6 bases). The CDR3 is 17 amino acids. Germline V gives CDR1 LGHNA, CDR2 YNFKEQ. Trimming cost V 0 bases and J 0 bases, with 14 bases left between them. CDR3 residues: CASSQERRQELNTEAFF. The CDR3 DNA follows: TGTGCCAGCAGCCAAGAGAGGAGACAGGAGTTGAACACTGAAGCTTTCTTT.

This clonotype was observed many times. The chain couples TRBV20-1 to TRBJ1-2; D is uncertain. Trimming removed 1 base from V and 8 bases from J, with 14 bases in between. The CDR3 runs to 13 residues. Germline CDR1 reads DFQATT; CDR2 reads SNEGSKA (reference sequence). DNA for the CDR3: TGCAGTGCTAGAGCAGGCGGGGTGTGGGGCTACACCTTC. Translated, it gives CSARAGGVWGYTF.

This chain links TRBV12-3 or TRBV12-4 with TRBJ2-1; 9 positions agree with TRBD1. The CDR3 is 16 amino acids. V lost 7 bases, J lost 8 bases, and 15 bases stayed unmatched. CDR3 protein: CASNPTRGQGGDEQFF. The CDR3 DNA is TGTGCCAGCAATCCCACCCGGGGACAGGGTGGGGATGAGCAGTTCTTC.

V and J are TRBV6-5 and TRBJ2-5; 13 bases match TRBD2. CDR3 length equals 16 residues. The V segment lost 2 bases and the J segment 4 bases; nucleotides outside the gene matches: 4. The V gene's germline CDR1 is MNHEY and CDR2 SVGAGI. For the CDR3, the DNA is TGTGCCAGCAGTTACACTAGCGGGGGGGCGCGAGAGACCCAGTACTTC. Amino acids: CASSYTSGGARETQYF.

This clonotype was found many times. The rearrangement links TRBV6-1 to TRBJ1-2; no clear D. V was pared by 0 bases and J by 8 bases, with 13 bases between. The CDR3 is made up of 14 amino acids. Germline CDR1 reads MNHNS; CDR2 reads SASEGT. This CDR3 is CASSEALRGRGYTF. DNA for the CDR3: TGTGCCAGCAGTGAAGCGTTACGGGGTCGAGGCTACACCTTC.

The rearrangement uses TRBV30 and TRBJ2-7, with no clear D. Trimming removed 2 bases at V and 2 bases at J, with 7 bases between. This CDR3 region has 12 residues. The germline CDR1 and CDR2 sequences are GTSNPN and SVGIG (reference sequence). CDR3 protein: CAWSNFTYEQYF. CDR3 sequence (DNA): TGTGCCTGGAGTAACTTCACCTACGAGCAGTACTTC.

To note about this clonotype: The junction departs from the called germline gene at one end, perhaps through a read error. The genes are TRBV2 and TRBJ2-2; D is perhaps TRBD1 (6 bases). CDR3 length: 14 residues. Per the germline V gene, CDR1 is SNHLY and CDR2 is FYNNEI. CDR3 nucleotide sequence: TGTGCCAGTAGTGTGGACAGCTACACCGGGGAGCTGTTTTTT. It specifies CASSVDSYTGELFF.

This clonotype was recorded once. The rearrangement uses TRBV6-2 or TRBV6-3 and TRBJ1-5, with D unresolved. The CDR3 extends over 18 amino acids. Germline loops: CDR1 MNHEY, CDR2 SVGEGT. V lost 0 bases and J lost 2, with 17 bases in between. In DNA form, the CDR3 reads TGTGCCAGCAGTTACTCTTTCCGGTCGAGGCAGCGCAATCAGCCCCAGCATTTT. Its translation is CASSYSFRSRQRNQPQHF.

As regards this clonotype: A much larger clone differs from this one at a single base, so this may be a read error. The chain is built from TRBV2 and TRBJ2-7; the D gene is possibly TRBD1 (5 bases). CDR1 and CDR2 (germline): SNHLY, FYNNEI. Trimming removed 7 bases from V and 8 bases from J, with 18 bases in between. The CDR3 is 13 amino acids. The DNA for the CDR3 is TGTGCCAGCACACAAATGGCTCTGGACAAGCAGTACTTC. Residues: CASTQMALDKQYF.

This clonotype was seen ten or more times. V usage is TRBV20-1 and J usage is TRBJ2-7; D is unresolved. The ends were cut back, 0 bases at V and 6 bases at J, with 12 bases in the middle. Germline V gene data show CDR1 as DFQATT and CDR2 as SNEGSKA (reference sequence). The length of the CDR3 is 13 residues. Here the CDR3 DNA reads TGCAGTGCTAGAGAGGGCCCGGGCGCCGAGCAGTACTTC. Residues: CSAREGPGAEQYF.

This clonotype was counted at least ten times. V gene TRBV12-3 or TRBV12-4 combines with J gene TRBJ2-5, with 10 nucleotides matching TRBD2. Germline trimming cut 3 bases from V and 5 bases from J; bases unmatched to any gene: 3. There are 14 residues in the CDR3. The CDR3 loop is CASSFTSGMETQYF. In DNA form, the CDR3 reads TGTGCCAGCAGTTTTACTAGCGGGATGGAGACCCAGTACTTC.

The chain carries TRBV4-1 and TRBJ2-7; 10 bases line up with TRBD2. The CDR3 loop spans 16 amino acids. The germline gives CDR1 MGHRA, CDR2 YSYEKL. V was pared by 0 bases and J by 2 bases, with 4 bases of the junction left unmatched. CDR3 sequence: CASSQDYGTSAYEQYF. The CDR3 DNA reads TGCGCCAGCAGCCAAGATTACGGGACTAGCGCCTACGAGCAGTACTTC.

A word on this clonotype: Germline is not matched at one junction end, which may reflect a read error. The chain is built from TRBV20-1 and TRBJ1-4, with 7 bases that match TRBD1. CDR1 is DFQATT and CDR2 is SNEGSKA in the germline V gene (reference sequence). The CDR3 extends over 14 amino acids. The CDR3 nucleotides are TGCGGTGCTCCCTTGGGGACAGTTAATGAAAAACTGTTTTTT. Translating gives CGAPLGTVNEKLFF.

This CDR3 is CSVEFLRTGGTDTQYF. Here the CDR3 DNA reads TGCAGCGTTGAATTTCTTCGGACAGGGGGCACAGATACGCAGTATTTT. The V gene is TRBV29-1, the J gene TRBJ2-3; 9 bases agree with TRBD1. Trimming removed 2 bases from V and 1 base from J; junction bases left unmatched: 7. The germline CDR1 and CDR2 sequences are SQVTM and ANQGSEA. The CDR3 extends over 16 amino acids.